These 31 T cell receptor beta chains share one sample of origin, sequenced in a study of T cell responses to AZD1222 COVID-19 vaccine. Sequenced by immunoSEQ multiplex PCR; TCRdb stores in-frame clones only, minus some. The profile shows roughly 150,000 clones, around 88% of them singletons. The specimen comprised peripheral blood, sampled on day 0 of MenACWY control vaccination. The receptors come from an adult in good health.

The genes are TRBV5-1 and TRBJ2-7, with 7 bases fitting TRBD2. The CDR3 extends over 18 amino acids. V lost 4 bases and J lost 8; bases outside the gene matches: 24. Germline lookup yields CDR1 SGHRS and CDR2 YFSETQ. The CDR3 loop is CASSLELWGLGTTMKQYF. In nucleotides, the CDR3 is TGCGCCAGCAGCCTTGAATTATGGGGCCTCGGGACTACTATGAAGCAGTACTTC.

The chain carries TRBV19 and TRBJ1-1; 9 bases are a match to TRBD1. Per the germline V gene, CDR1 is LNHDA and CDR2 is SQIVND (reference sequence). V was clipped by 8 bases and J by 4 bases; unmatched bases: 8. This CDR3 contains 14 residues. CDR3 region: CASFRLDRGTEAFF. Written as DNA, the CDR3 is TGTGCCAGTTTCCGACTGGACAGGGGCACTGAAGCTTTCTTT.

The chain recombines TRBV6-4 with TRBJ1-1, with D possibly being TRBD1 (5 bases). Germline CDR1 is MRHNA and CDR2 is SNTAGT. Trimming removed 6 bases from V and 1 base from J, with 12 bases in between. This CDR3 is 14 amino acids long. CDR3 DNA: TGTGCCAGCAGAGACACCGACAGGAACACTGAAGCTTTCTTT. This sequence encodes CASRDTDRNTEAFF.

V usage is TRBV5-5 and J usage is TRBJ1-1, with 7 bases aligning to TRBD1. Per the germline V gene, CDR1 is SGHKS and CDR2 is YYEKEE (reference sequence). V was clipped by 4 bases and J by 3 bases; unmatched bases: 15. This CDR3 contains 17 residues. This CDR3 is CASSRDSPPSTDTEAFF. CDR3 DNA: TGTGCCAGCAGCAGGGACAGCCCACCGTCGACTGACACTGAAGCTTTCTTT.

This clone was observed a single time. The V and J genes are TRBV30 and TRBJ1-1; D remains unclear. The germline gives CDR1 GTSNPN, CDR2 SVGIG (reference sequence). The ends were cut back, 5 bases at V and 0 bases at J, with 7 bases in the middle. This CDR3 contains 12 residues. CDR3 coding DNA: TGTGCCTGGGATTACATGAACACTGAAGCTTTCTTT. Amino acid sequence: CAWDYMNTEAFF.

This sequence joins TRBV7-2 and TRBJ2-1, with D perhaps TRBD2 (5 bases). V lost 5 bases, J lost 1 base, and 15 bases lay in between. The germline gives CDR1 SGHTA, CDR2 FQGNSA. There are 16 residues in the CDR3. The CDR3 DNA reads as TGTGCCAGCAGCCCGAACCTAGCCGTTTCCTACAATGAGCAGTTCTTC. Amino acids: CASSPNLAVSYNEQFF.

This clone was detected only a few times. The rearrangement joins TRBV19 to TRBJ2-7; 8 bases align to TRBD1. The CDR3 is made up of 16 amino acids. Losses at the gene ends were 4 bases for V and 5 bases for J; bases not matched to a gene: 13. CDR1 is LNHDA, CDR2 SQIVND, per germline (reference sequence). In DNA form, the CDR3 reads TGTGCCAGTAGTACCTTCCCGGGACAGGTCACCAACGAGCAGTACTTC. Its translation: CASSTFPGQVTNEQYF.

As DNA, the CDR3 is TGTGCCAGCAGCTTGGGGACTGCCCTTGGTTCGGGCTACACCTTC. Protein: CASSLGTALGSGYTF. This chain connects TRBV5-4 to TRBJ1-2; D unclear. This CDR3 has 15 amino acids. The germline V gene encodes CDR1 SGHNT and CDR2 YYREEE (reference sequence). V was shortened by 0 bases and J by 8 bases, with 17 bases between the two germline ends.

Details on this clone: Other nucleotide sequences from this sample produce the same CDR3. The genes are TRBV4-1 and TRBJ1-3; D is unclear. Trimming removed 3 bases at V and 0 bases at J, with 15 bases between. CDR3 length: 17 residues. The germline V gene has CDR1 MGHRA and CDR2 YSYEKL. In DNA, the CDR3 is TGCGCCAGCAGCCAGGATCACGGGCGGATCTCTGGAAACACCATATATTTT. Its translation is CASSQDHGRISGNTIYF.

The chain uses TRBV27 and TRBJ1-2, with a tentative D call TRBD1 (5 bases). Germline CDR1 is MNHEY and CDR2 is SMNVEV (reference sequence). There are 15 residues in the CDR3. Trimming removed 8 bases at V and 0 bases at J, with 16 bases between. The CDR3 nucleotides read TGTGCCAGCGCACCCCGGGACGGTGCTAACTATGGCTACACCTTC. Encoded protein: CASAPRDGANYGYTF.

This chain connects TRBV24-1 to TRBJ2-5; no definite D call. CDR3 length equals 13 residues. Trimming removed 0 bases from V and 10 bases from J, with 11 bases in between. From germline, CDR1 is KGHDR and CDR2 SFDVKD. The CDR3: CATSDLPGDVQYF. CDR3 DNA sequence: TGTGCCACCAGTGATTTGCCAGGAGATGTCCAGTACTTC.

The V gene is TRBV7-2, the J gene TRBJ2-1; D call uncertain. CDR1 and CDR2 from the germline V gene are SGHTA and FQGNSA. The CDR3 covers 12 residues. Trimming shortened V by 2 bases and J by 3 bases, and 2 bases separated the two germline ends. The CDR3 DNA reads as TGTGCCAGCAGCTTAAACTACAATGAGCAGTTCTTC. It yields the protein CASSLNYNEQFF.

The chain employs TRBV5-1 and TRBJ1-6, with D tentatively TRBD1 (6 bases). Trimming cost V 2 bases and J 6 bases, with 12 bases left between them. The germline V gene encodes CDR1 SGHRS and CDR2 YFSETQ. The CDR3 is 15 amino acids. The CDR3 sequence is CASSLTGRGNSPLHF. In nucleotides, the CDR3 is TGCGCCAGCAGCTTAACAGGGAGGGGTAATTCACCCCTCCACTTT.

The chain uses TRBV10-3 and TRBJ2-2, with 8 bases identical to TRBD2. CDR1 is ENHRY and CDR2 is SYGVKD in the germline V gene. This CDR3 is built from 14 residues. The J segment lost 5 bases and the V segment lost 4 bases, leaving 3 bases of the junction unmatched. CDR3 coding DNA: TGTGCCATCAGTGTACTAGCGGCAACCGGGGAGCTGTTTTTT. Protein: CAISVLAATGELFF.

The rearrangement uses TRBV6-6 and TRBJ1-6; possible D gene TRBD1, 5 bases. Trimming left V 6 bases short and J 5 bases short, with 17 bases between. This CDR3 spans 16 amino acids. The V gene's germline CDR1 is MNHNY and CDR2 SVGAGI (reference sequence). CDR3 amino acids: CASSKNPGLDNSPLHF. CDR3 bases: TGTGCCAGCAGCAAAAACCCGGGACTGGATAATTCACCCCTCCACTTT.

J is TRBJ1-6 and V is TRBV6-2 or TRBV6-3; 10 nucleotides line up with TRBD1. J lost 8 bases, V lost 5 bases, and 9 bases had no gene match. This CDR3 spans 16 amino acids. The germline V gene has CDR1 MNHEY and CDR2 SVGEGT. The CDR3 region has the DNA TGTGCCAGCAGTAAACCTCCGGGGACAGGGGATTCACCCCTCCACTTT. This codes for CASSKPPGTGDSPLHF.

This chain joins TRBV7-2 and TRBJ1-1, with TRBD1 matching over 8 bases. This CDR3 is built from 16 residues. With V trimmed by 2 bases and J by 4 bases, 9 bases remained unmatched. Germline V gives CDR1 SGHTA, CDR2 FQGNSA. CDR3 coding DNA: TGTGCCAGCAGCTTACTGGCAGGGGGCGTTGGCACTGAAGCTTTCTTT. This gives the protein CASSLLAGGVGTEAFF.

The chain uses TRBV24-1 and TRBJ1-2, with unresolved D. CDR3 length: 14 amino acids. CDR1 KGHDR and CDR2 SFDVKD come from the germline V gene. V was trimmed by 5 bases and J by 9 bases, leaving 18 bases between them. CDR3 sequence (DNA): TGTGCCACCAGTGGAAGCGGGAGCCCGACGAGCTACACCTTC. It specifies CATSGSGSPTSYTF.

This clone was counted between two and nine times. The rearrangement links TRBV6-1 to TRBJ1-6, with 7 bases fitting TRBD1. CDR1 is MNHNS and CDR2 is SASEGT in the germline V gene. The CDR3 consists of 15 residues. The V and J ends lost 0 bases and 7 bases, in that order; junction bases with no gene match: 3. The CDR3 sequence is CASSEAYRGNSPLHF. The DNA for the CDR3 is TGTGCCAGCAGTGAAGCCTACAGGGGAAATTCACCCCTCCACTTT.

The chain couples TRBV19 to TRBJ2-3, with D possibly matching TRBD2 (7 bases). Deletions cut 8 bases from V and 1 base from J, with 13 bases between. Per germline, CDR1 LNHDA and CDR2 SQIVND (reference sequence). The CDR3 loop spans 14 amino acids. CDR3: CASGLRGRTDTQYF. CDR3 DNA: TGTGCCAGTGGGCTGCGGGGGCGCACAGATACGCAGTATTTT.

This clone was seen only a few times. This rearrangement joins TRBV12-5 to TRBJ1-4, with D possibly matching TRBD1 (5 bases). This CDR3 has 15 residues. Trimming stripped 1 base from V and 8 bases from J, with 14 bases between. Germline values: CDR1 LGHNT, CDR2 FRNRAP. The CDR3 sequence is CASGLGQSPSEKLFF. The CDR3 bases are TGTGCTAGTGGTTTGGGACAGTCCCCCTCCGAAAAACTGTTTTTT.

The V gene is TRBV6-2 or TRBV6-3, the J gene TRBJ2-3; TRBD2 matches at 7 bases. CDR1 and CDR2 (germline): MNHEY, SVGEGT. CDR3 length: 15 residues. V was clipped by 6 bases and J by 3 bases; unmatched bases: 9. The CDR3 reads CASSSQAGSTDTQYF. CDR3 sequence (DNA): TGTGCCAGCAGCTCCCAAGCGGGGTCTACAGATACGCAGTATTTT.

The CDR3 DNA reads as TGTGCCAGCAGCTTGTATGAGCAGTTCTTC. Its protein is CASSLYEQFF. V and J are TRBV7-2 and TRBJ2-1; D call uncertain. The germline V and J ends were trimmed by 3 bases and 8 bases, with 2 bases remaining between them. CDR1 and CDR2 (germline): SGHTA, FQGNSA. The CDR3 covers 10 residues. The full variable domain, in which reference TRBV7-2 and TRBJ2-1 provide the parts outside the CDR3, is GAGVSQSPSNKVTEKGKDVELRCDPISGHTALYWYRQSLGQGLEFLIYFQGNSAPDKSGLPSDRFSAERTGGSVSTLTIQRTQQEDSAVYLCASSLYEQFFGPGTRLTVL.

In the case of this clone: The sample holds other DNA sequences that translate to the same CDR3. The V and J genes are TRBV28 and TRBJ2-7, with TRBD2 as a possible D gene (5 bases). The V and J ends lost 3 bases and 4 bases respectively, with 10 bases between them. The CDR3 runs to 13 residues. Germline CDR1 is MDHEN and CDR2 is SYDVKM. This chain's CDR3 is CASSLGRGYEQYF. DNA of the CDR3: TGTGCCAGCAGTTTGGGCCGGGGTTACGAGCAGTACTTC. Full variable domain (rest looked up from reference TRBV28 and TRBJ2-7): DVKVTQSSRYLVKRTGEKVFLECVQDMDHENMFWYRQDPGLGLRLIYFSYDVKMKEKGDIPEGYSVSREKKERFSLILESASTNQTSMYLCASSLGRGYEQYFGPGTRLTVT.

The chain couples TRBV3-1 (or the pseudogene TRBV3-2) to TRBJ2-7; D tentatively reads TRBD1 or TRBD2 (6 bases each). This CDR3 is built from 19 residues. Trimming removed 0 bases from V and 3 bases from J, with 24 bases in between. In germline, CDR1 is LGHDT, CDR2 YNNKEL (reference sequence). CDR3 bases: TGTGCCAGCAGCCAAGATGATAGGACAGCTAGGAGGGGCTACTACGAGCAGTACTTC. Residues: CASSQDDRTARRGYYEQYF.

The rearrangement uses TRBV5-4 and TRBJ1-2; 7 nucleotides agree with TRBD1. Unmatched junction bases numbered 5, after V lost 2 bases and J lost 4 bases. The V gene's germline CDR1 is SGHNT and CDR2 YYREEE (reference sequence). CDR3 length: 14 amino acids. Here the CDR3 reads CASSLGGLGYGYTF. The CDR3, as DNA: TGTGCCAGCAGCTTAGGGGGCTTGGGCTATGGCTACACCTTC.

The CDR3 is CASSLALASTDTQYF. CDR3 nucleotide sequence: TGTGCCAGCAGCTTGGCCCTTGCTAGCACAGATACGCAGTATTTT. This chain connects TRBV7-2 to TRBJ2-3; D uncertain. V lost 3 bases and J lost 0, with 10 bases in between. This CDR3 has 15 residues. Per germline, CDR1 SGHTA and CDR2 FQGNSA.

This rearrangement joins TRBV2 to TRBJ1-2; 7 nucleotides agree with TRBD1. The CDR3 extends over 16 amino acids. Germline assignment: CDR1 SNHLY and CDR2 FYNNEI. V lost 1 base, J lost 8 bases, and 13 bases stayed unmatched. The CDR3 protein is CASSEDRGGMKGGYTF. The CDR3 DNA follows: TGTGCCAGCAGTGAAGACAGGGGAGGGATGAAAGGAGGCTACACCTTC.

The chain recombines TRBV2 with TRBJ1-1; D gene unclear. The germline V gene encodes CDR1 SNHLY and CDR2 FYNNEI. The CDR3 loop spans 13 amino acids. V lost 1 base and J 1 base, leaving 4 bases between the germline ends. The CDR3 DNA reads TGTGCCAGCAGTGAAGGTGGGAACACTGAAGCTTTCTTT. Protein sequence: CASSEGGNTEAFF.

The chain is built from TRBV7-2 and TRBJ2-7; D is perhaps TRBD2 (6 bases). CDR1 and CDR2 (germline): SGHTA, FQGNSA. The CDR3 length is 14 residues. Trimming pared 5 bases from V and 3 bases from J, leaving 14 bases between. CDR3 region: CASSPSLANYEQYF. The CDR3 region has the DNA TGTGCCAGCAGCCCCTCACTAGCTAACTACGAGCAGTACTTC.

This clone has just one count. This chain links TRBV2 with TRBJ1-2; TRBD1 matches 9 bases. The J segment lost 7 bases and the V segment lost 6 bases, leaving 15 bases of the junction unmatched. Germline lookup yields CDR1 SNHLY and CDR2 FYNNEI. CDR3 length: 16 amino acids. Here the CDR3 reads CASRPGQGGPLGGYTF. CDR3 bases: TGTGCCAGCAGGCCGGGACAGGGAGGGCCCTTGGGTGGCTACACCTTC.